These T cell receptor beta chains were read from a single sample in a study of T cells in Graves' hyperthyroidism and ophthalmopathy. Each CDR3 protein is one row after TCRdb ran MiXCR on the multiplex PCR reads. The sample consists of 400,000 to 600,000 distinct CDR3 sequences, more than 15% of them appearing once. The specimen was blood. All receptors come from a woman in her twenties or thirties with Graves' ophthalmopathy. Each CDR3 is given with its conserved first and last residue. A D gene is named only where the DNA matches it firmly. Size values are once, few and many counts, or a class for expanded clones, and some rows have none.

23	TRBV7-9	TRBD1	TRBJ1-1	NA	TGTGCCAGCAGCGCTCCCAGGGGGGGGGGGCGCGGGGGAATTAGTGGGATGAACACTGAAGCTTTCTTT	CASSAPRGGGRGGISGMNTEAFF
16	TRBV4-3	NA	TRBJ2-7	NA	TGCGCCAGCAGCCAAGATGGACGGGACTTCGGCTACGAGCAGTACTTC	CASSQDGRDFGYEQYF
13	TRBV28	NA	TRBJ2-7	NA	TGTGCCAGCAGTCTTTCAGCAGTTTACGAGCAGTACTTC	CASSLSAVYEQYF
17	TRBV4-3	NA	TRBJ2-1	NA	TGCGCCAGCAGCCAAGAGAAATTAGGGAGCACCTACAATGAGCAGTTCTTC	CASSQEKLGSTYNEQFF
11	TRBV28	NA	TRBJ2-7	many	TGTGCCAGCAGGGGGCCGATCGAGCAGTACTTC	CASRGPIEQYF
17	TRBV11-1	TRBD1	TRBJ2-2	many	TGTGCCAGCAGCTTTCCCGGGACAGGGTATGACACCGGGGAGCTGTTTTTT	CASSFPGTGYDTGELFF
16	TRBV5-5	TRBD2	TRBJ2-1	NA	TGTGCCAGCAGCTTGGGGGGGGGGTTTACCTACAATGAGCAGTTCTTC	CASSLGGGFTYNEQFF
15	TRBV9	TRBD1	TRBJ1-1	NA	TGTGCCAGCATCGGGGACAGGGGGCGAAGTACTGAAGCTTTCTTT	CASIGDRGRSTEAFF
14	TRBV27	NA	TRBJ1-5	NA	TGTGCCAGCAGTTTATTAGGAGGGGTTCAGCCCCAGCATTTT	CASSLLGGVQPQHF
16	TRBV6-2/TRBV6-3	TRBD2	TRBJ2-3	NA	TGTGCCAGCAGTAACCTCAGGGGGACTAGCTCAGATACGCAGTATTTT	CASSNLRGTSSDTQYF
15	TRBV19	TRBD1	TRBJ2-7	few	TGTGCCAGTAGTATAGACCAGACAGGGACCTACGAGCAGTACTTC	CASSIDQTGTYEQYF
15	TRBV6-1	TRBD2	TRBJ2-3	few	TGTGCCAGCAGTAGACTAGCGGGTATCGCGGATACGCAGTATTTT	CASSRLAGIADTQYF
14	TRBV2	NA	TRBJ2-3	many	TGTGCCAGCAGTGTATTCGGAGTGGGAGATACGCAGTATTTT	CASSVFGVGDTQYF
13	TRBV6-1	NA	TRBJ1-5	NA	TGTGCCAGCCATGGGCAAAGCAATCAGCCCCAGCATTTT	CASHGQSNQPQHF
14	TRBV4-2	NA	TRBJ2-5	NA	TGTGCCAGCAGCCAAGAATCGGTGGGAGAGACCCAGTACTTC	CASSQESVGETQYF
14	TRBV11-3	NA	TRBJ2-3	many	TGTGCCAGCAGCTGGGGCAGGGTTGAAGATACGCAGTATTTT	CASSWGRVEDTQYF
13	TRBV2	NA	TRBJ2-1	many	TGTGCCAGCAGTGAGGAGGGCTACAATGAGCAGTTCTTC	CASSEEGYNEQFF